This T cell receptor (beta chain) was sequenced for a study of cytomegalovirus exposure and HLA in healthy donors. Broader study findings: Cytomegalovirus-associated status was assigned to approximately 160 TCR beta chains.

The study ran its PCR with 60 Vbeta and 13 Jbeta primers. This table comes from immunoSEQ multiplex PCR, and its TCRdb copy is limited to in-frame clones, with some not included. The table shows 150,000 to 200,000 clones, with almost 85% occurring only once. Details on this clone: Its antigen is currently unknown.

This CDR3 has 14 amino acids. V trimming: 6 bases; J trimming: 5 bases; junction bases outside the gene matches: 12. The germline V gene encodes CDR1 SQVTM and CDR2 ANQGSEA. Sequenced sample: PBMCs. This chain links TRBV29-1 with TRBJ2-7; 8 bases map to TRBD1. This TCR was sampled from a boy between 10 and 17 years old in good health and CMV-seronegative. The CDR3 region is CSVATGTGYNEQYF. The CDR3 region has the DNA TGCAGCGTGGCGACCGGGACAGGCTATAACGAGCAGTACTTC.